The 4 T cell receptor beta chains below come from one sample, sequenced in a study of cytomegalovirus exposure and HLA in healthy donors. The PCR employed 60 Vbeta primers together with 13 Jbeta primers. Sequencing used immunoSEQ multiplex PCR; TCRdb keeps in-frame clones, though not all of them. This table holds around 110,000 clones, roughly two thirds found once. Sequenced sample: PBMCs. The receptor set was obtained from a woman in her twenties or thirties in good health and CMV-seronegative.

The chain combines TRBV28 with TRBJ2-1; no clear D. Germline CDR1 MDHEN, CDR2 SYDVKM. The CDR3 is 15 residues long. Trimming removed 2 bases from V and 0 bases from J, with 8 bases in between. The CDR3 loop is CASSLAATSYNEQFF. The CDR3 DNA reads TGTGCCAGCAGTTTAGCGGCCACCTCCTACAATGAGCAGTTCTTC.

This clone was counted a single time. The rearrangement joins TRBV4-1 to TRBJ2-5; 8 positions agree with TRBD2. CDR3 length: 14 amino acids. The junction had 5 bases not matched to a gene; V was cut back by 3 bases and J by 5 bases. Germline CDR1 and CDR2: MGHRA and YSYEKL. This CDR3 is CASSHPGLAETQYF. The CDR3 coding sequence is TGCGCCAGCAGCCACCCCGGACTAGCCGAGACCCAGTACTTC.

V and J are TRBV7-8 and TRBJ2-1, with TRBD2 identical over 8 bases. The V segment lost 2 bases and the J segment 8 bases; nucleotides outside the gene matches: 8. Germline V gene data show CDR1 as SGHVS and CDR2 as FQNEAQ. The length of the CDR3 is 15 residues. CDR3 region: CASSLMGTRVDEQFF. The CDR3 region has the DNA TGTGCCAGCAGCTTAATGGGGACTAGAGTAGATGAGCAGTTCTTC.

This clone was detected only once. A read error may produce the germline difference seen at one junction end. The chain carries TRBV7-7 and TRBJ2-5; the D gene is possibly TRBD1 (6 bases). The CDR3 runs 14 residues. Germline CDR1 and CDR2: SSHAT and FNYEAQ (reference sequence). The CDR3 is CASSSVQGEGTQYF. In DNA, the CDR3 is TGTGCTAGCAGCTCCGTACAGGGAGAAGGGACCCAGTACTTC.